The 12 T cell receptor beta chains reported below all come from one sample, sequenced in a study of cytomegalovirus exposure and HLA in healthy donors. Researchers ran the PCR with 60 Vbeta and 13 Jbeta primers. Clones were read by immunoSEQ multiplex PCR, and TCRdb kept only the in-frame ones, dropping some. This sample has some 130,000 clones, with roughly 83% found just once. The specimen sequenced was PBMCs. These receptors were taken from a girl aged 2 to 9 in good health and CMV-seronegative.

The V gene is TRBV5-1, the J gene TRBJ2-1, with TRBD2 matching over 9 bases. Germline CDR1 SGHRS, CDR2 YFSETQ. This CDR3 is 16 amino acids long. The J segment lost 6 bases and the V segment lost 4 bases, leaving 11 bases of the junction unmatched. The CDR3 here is CASSGPIAGVGNEQFF. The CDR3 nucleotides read TGCGCCAGCAGCGGCCCGATAGCGGGAGTGGGCAATGAGCAGTTCTTC.

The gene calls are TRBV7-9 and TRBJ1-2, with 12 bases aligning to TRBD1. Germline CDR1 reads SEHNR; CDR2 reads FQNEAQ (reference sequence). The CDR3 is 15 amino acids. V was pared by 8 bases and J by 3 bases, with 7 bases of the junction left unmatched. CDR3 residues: CASSEGQGAYYGYTF. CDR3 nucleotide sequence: TGTGCCAGCTCTGAGGGACAGGGGGCCTACTATGGCTACACCTTC.

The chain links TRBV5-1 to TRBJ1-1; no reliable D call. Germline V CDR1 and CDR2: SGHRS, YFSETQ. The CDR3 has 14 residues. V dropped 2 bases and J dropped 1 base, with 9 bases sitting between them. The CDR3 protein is CASSFRDRNTEAFF. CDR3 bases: TGCGCCAGCAGCTTCCGGGATAGGAACACTGAAGCTTTCTTT.

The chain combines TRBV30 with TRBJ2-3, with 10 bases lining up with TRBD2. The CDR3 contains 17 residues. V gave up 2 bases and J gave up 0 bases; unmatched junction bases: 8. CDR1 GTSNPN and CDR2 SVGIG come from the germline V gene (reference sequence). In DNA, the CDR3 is TGTGCCTGGAGTCTGCTAGCGGGGGACCTTAGCACAGATACGCAGTATTTT. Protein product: CAWSLLAGDLSTDTQYF.

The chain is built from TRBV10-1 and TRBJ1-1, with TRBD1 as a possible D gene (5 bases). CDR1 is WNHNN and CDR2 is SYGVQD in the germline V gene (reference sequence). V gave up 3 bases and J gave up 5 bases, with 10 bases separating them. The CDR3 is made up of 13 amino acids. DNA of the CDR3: TGCGCCAGCAGTGAAAGTGGGGGGACTGAAGCTTTCTTT. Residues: CASSESGGTEAFF.

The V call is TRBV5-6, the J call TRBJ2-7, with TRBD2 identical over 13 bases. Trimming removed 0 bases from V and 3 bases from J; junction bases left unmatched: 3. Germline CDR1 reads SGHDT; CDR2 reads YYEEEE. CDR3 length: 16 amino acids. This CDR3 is CASSLDGTSGNYEQYF. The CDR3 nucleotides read TGTGCCAGCAGCTTGGACGGGACTAGCGGGAACTACGAGCAGTACTTC.

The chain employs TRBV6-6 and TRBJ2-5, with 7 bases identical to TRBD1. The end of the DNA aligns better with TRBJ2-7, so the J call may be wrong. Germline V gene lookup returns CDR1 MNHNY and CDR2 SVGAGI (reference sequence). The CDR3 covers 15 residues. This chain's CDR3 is CASSYSTGSSYEQYF. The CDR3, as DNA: TGTGCCAGCAGTTACTCGACAGGGAGCTCCTACGAGCAGTACTTC.

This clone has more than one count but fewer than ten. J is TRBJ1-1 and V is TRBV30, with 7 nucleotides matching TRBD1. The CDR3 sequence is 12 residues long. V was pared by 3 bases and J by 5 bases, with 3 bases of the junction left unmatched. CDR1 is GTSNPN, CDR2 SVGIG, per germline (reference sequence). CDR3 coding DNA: TGTGCCTGGAGCAGGGGGGAAACTGAAGCTTTCTTT. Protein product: CAWSRGETEAFF.

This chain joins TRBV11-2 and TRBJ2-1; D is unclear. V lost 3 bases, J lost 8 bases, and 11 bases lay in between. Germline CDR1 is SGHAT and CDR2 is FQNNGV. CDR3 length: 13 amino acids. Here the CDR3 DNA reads TGTGCCAGCAGCTTTACCCAAAGCTATGAGCAGTTCTTC. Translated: CASSFTQSYEQFF.

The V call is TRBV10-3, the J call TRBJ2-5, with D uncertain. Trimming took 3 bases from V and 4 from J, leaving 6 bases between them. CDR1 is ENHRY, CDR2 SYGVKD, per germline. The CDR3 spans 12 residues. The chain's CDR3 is CAISDFSETQYF. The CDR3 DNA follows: TGTGCCATCAGTGACTTTTCAGAGACCCAGTACTTC.

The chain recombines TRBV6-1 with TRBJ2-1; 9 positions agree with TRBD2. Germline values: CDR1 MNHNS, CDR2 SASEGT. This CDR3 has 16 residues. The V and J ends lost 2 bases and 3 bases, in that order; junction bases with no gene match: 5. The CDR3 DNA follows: TGTGCCAGCAGTGAATTCTGGCGGGGGGGCTACAATGAGCAGTTCTTC. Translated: CASSEFWRGGYNEQFF.

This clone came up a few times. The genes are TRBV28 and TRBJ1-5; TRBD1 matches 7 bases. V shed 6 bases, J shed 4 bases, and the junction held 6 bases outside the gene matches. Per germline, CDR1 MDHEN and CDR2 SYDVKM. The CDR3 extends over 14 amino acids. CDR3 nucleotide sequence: TGTGCCAGCAGGCCGGGACAGTCAAATCAGCCCCAGCATTTT. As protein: CASRPGQSNQPQHF.